This T cell receptor (beta chain) derives from a study of T cell changes during pregnancy in multiple sclerosis. TCRdb's table, derived via immunoSEQ multiplex PCR, lists solely in-frame clones and lacks some. The sample contains 40,000 or so clones, 90% of which appear only once. Trimming removed 2 bases at V and 2 bases at J, with 9 bases between. The germline gives CDR1 SNHLY, CDR2 FYNNEI. This CDR3 is built from 14 residues. This sample comprised peripheral blood, obtained in the third trimester of pregnancy. The TCR sequence derives from a female donor in good health, enrolled as a control in a pregnancy study. The chain is built from TRBV2 and TRBJ1-2, with D maybe TRBD1 (6 bases). The CDR3 DNA follows: TGTGCCAGCAGTGAAAGGCAGGGGAACTATGGCTACACCTTC. Translation gives CASSERQGNYGYTF.